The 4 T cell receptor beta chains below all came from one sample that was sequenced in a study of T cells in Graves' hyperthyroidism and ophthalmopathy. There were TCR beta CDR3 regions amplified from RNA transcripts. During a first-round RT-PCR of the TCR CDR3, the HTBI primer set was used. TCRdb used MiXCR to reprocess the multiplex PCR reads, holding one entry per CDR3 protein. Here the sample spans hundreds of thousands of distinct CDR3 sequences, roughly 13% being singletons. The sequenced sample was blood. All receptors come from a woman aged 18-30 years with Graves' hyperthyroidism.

The CDR3 bases are TGTGCCAGCCTAACTGATAGGATCACTGAAGCTTTCTTT. Residues: CASLTDRITEAFF. The rearrangement uses TRBV28 and TRBJ1-1; D not certain. The CDR3 loop spans 13 amino acids. V was pared by 8 bases and J by 4 bases, with 14 bases between. Germline V gene lookup returns CDR1 MDHEN and CDR2 SYDVKM.

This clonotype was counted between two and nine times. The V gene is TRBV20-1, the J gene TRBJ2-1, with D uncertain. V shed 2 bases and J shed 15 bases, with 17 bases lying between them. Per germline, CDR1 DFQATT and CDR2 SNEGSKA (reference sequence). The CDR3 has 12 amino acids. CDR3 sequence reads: CSARPWTQNRFF. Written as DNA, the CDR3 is TGCAGTGCTAGACCCTGGACCCAAAATCGGTTCTTC.

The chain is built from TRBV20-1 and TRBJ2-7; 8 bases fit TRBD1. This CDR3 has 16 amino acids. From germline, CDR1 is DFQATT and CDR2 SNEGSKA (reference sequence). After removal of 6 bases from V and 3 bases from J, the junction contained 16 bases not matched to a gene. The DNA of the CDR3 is TGCAGTGCAAGTACTCAGCAGGGGGCGCCGGGCTACGAGCAGTACTTC. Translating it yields CSASTQQGAPGYEQYF.

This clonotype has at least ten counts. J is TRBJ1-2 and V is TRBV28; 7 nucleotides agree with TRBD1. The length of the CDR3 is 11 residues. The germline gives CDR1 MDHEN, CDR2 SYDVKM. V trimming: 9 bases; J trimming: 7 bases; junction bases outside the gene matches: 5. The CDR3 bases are TGTGCCAGTCTCGGGACAGTTGGCTACACCTTC. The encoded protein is CASLGTVGYTF.